A selection of T cell receptor beta chains follows, all from one sample in a study of blood T cell repertoires in COVID-19. Sequencing was performed with immunoSEQ multiplex PCR; in TCRdb, only in-frame clones are kept and a portion is missing. The repertoire includes about 100,000 clones, 70% to 90% of them detected once, and about 13% sits in the top ten. The sample comprised peripheral blood. Receptor source: a human donor in a cohort sampled during active COVID-19. Each CDR3 is given with its conserved first and last residue. A D gene is named only where the DNA matches it firmly. Clone sizes are given selectively: once, few, many, or a class where the clone is expanded.

TRBD2	TRBV27	NA	TRBJ2-3	TGTGCCAATTCCGGGGGGGGCACAGATACGCAGTATTTT	CANSGGGTDTQYF
TRBD1	TRBV5-4	NA	TRBJ1-2	TGTGCCAGCAGCTTGGGGGGACAGGGTAGATATGGCTACACCTTC	CASSLGGQGRYGYTF
TRBD2	TRBV3-1/TRBV3-2	NA	TRBJ2-3	TGTGCCAGCAGCCTTGGATGGGGGAGGGGCACAGATACGCAGTATTTT	CASSLGWGRGTDTQYF
NA	TRBV19	NA	TRBJ1-1	TGTGCCAGTAGTTTTCGACAGACTACTGAAGCTTTCTTT	CASSFRQTTEAFF
NA	TRBV30	NA	TRBJ1-5	TGTGCCTGGAGCGCCGCTGCGAGCAATCAGCCCCAGCATTTT	CAWSAAASNQPQHF
TRBD2	TRBV5-4	NA	TRBJ2-5	TGTGCCAGCAGCTTGCGATACGGCGGGGGGATCGGCGAGACCCAGTACTTC	CASSLRYGGGIGETQYF
NA	TRBV7-2	NA	TRBJ2-7	TGTGCCAGCAGCTTAGCATATGTTTCAGGGTACGAGCAGTACTTC	CASSLAYVSGYEQYF
TRBD1	TRBV7-8	NA	TRBJ2-3	TGTGCCAGCAGCTTCCGGGACAGGGGTAGGGGCACAGATACGCAGTATTTT	CASSFRDRGRGTDTQYF
NA	TRBV18	NA	TRBJ1-4	TGTGCCAGCTCACCCACTCCGACAGTCTCTAATGAAAAACTGTTTTTT	CASSPTPTVSNEKLFF
NA	TRBV21-1	NA	TRBJ2-4	TGTGCCAGCAGCAAAGGAGAGGGGGGGGCCAAAAACATTCAGTACTTC	CASSKGEGGAKNIQYF
NA	TRBV7-9	NA	TRBJ1-1	TGTGCCAGCAGCTTAGCGGAGGCACCGGGGTGTGCTTTCTTT	CASSLAEAPGCAFF
NA	TRBV5-4	NA	TRBJ2-2	TGTGCCAGCAGCTTACAGGTTAACACCGGGGAGCTGTTTTTT	CASSLQVNTGELFF
NA	TRBV15	NA	TRBJ1-1	TGTGCCACCAGCGGTCAGGGTAGAGGCGATGGAGCTTTCTTT	CATSGQGRGDGAFF
NA	TRBV6-1	NA	TRBJ2-5	TGTGCCAGCAGTGAAGCGCTTCTCAGGGCCAAGTACTTC	CASSEALLRAKYF
NA	TRBV6-1	NA	TRBJ1-6	TGTGCCAGCAGTGATTTTAGGGGAAGTTCACCCCTCCACTTT	CASSDFRGSSPLHF
TRBD1	TRBV10-3	once	TRBJ2-6	TGTGCCATCGGAGCCGGGACAGGGGGTAGTGGGGCCAACGTCCTGACTTTC	CAIGAGTGGSGANVLTF
NA	TRBV6-5	NA	TRBJ1-6	TGTGCCAGCTTTAAATCACCCCTCCACTTT	CASFKSPLHF
NA	TRBV2	NA	TRBJ1-1	TGTGCCAGCAGCTACAGACAGATGAACACTGAAGCTTTCTTT	CASSYRQMNTEAFF
NA	TRBV19	NA	TRBJ2-3	TGTGCCAGTAGTACGGGACACCCCGTTGGAGATACGCAGTATTTT	CASSTGHPVGDTQYF
NA	TRBV7-7	NA	TRBJ2-5	TGTGCCAGCAGCTCACAGGGTATCGGGGAGACCCAGTACTTC	CASSSQGIGETQYF
TRBD2	TRBV10-3	NA	TRBJ2-7	TGTGCCACCGGGACTAGCGGGAGAGTCAACGAGCAGTACTTC	CATGTSGRVNEQYF
TRBD1	TRBV5-1	NA	TRBJ1-2	TGCGCCAGCAGCTTCGACGGGACAGTGGCCGGCTACACCTTC	CASSFDGTVAGYTF
NA	TRBV3-1/TRBV3-2	NA	TRBJ1-3	TGTGCCAGCAGCCATGGAGGGGCTAGAAACACCATATATTTT	CASSHGGARNTIYF
NA	TRBV7-8	NA	TRBJ1-3	TGTGCCAGCAGCTTAGCCAGGGCTGGAAACACCATATATTTT	CASSLARAGNTIYF
TRBD2	TRBV11-2	few	TRBJ2-7	TGTGCCAGCAGCTACCCTGGGACTAGCGCACTCTCCTACGAGCAGTACTTC	CASSYPGTSALSYEQYF
NA	TRBV18	NA	TRBJ2-5	TGTGCCAGCTCACTAGGTATCGGACAGCGACAAGAGACCCAGTACTTC	CASSLGIGQRQETQYF
NA	TRBV7-9	NA	TRBJ1-2	TGTGCCAGCAGCTTTCCGCAAACAGGGCGGGGGTTCGGTGGCTACACCTTC	CASSFPQTGRGFGGYTF
NA	TRBV6-6	NA	TRBJ1-6	TGTGCCAGCAGTTCGAATTCACCCCTCCACTTT	CASSSNSPLHF
NA	TRBV10-2	NA	TRBJ2-2	TGCGCCATCCGGGTGGGAGGTTCCACCGGGGAGCTGTTTTTT	CAIRVGGSTGELFF
NA	TRBV7-8	few	TRBJ1-2	TGTGCCAGCAGCGGAGGACGGGGGGCGAAGAACTATGGCTACACCTTC	CASSGGRGAKNYGYTF
TRBD2	TRBV5-8	NA	TRBJ2-2	TGTGCCAGCAGCTCCCCGAGCGGGAGGATCACCGGGGAGCTGTTTTTT	CASSSPSGRITGELFF
TRBD1	TRBV30	NA	TRBJ1-5	TGTGCCTGTAGAGTCCAGGGGGCCAGTGGACGGCCCCAGCATTTT	CACRVQGASGRPQHF
TRBD2	TRBV7-9	NA	TRBJ2-7	TGTGCCAGCAGACGACTAGCGGGTCCGCCCCGGGGCACCTACGAGCAGTACTTC	CASRRLAGPPRGTYEQYF
NA	TRBV10-3	once	TRBJ1-4	TGTGCCACCAGTCGTGGGGCGGGAGAAAAACTGTTTTTT	CATSRGAGEKLFF
NA	TRBV13	NA	TRBJ2-3	TGTGCCAGCAGCTTAGGCACTACCGCGGGACGCAAATTCACAGATACGCAGTATTTT	CASSLGTTAGRKFTDTQYF
TRBD2	TRBV19	NA	TRBJ2-2	TGTGCCAGTAGTCCAAGTCTAGCGGCCTCGAACACCGGGGAGCTGTTTTTT	CASSPSLAASNTGELFF
NA	TRBV5-1	NA	TRBJ2-5	TGCGCCAGCAGCTTGGATCCAGGGGAAGCAGAGACCCAGTACTTC	CASSLDPGEAETQYF
NA	TRBV7-2	NA	TRBJ1-1	TGTGCCAGCAGCTTATCGGGGAGGCGGGCTATGGACACTGAAGCTTTCTTT	CASSLSGRRAMDTEAFF
NA	TRBV21-1	NA	TRBJ1-2	TGTGCCAGCAGCAACCCCGGGACATCTAACTATGGCTACACCTTC	CASSNPGTSNYGYTF
NA	TRBV6-5	NA	TRBJ2-7	TGTGCCAGCAGTACACACGTATCCTACGAGCAGTACTTC	CASSTHVSYEQYF